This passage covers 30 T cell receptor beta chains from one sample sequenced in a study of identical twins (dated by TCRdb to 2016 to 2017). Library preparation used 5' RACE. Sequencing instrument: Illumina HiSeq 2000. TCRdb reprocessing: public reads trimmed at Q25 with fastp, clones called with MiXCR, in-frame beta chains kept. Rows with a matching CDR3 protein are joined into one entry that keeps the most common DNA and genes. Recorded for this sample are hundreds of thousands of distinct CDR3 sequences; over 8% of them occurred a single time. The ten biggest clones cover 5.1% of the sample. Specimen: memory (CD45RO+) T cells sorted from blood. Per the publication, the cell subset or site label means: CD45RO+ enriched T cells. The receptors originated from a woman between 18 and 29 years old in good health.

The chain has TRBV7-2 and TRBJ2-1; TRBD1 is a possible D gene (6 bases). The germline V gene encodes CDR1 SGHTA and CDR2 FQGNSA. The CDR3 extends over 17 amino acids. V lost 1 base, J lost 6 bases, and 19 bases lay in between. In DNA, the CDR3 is TGTGCCAGCAGCTTAGTAGGGAAGGTCAGGGGTACCAATGAGCAGTTCTTC. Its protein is CASSLVGKVRGTNEQFF.

The DNA for the CDR3 is TGCAGTGCTACACTAGCTAACAATGAGCAGTTCTTC. It specifies CSATLANNEQFF. This sequence joins TRBV20-1 and TRBJ2-1; D is perhaps TRBD2 (6 bases). CDR3 length: 12 residues. The V gene lost 4 bases and the J gene lost 5 bases, with 9 bases spanning the gap. Germline lookup yields CDR1 DFQATT and CDR2 SNEGSKA (reference sequence).

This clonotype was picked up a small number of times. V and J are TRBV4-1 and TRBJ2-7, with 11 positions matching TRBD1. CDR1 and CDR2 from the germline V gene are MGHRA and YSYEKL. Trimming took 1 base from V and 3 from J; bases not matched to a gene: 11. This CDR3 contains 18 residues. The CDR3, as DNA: TGCGCCAGCAGCCAAGTTATCTTTAGCGGGACAGGGGGCTACGAGCAGTACTTC. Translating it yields CASSQVIFSGTGGYEQYF.

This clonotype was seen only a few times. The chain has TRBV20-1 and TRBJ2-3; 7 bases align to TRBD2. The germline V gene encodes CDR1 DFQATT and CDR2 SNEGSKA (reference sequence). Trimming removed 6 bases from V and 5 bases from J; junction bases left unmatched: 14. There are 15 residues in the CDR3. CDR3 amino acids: CSAPRIAGLKDTQYF. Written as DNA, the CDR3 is TGCAGTGCCCCTCGGATAGCGGGCCTAAAAGATACGCAGTATTTT.

In nucleotides, the CDR3 is TGTGCCAGCAGCTTAGACGGCGGTTCGAGGGAGCAGTACTTC. It yields the protein CASSLDGGSREQYF. The J gene is TRBJ2-7, the V gene TRBV7-9, with D uncertain. The CDR3 runs to 14 residues. Trimming removed 1 base from V and 7 bases from J, with 14 bases in between. Germline CDR1 is SEHNR and CDR2 is FQNEAQ (reference sequence).

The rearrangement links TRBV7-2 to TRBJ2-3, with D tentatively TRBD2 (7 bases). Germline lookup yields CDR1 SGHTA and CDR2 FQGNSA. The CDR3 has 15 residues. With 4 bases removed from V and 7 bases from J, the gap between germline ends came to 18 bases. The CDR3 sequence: CASSSRGAESNTQYF. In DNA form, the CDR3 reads TGTGCCAGCAGCTCCCGGGGGGCAGAGTCGAATACGCAGTATTTT.

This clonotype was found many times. CDR3 nucleotide sequence: TGCGCCAGCAGCTTGGCCTGGGGTACCGGAAACACCATATATTTT. Its translation: CASSLAWGTGNTIYF. The chain couples TRBV5-1 to TRBJ1-3; D gene ambiguous. The CDR3 runs to 15 residues. CDR1 and CDR2 from the germline V gene are SGHRS and YFSETQ. V lost 0 bases and J lost 4, with 11 bases in between. The full variable domain, its missing parts supplied by reference TRBV5-1 and TRBJ1-3, is KAGVTQTPRYLIKTRGQQVTLSCSPISGHRSVSWYQQTPGQGLQFLFEYFSETQRNKGNFPGRFSGRQFSNSRSEMNVSTLELGDSALYLCASSLAWGTGNTIYFGEGSWLTVV.

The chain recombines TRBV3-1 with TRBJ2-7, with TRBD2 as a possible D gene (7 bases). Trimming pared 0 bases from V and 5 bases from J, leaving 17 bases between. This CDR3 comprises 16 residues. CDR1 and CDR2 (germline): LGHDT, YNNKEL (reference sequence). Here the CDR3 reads CASSQDLGGGLDEQYF. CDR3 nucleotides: TGTGCCAGCAGCCAAGATCTGGGGGGGGGGCTGGACGAGCAGTACTTC.

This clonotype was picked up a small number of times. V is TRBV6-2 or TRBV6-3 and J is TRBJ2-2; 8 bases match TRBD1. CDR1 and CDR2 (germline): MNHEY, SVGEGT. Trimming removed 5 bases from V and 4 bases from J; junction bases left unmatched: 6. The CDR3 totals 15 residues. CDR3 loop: CASSSSGGGTGELFF. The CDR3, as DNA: TGTGCCAGCAGTAGCTCAGGGGGCGGCACCGGGGAGCTGTTTTTT.

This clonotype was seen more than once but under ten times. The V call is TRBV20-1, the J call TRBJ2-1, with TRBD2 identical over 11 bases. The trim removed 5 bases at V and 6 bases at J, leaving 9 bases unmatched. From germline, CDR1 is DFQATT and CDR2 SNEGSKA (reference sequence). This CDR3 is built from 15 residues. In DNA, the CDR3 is TGCAGTGCTGGACTGGGACTAGCGGTGGTCAATGAGCAGTTCTTC. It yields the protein CSAGLGLAVVNEQFF.

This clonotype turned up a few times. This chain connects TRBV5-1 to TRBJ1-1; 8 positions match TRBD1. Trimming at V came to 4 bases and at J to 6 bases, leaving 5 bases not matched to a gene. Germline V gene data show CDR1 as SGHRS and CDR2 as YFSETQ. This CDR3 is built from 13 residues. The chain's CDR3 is CASSPQGAAEAFF. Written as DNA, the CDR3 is TGCGCCAGCAGCCCTCAGGGGGCCGCTGAAGCTTTCTTT.

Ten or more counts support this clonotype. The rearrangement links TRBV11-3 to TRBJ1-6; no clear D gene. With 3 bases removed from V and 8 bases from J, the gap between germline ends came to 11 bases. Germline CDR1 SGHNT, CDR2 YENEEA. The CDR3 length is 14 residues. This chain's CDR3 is CASSLGGRDSPLHF. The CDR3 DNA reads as TGTGCCAGCAGCTTGGGTGGCCGGGATTCACCCCTCCACTTT.

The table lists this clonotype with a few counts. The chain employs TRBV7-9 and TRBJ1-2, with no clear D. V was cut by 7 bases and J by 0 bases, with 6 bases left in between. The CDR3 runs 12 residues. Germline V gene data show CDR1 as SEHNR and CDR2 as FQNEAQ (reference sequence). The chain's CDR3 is CASTLTNYGYTF. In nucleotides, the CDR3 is TGTGCCAGCACCCTGACTAACTATGGCTACACCTTC.

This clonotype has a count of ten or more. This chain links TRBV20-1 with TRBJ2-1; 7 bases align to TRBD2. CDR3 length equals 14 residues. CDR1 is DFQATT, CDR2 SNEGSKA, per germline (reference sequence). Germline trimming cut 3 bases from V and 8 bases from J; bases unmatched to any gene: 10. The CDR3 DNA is TGCAGTGCTAGGGATAGCGGGTCAACGGATGAGCAGTTCTTC. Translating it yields CSARDSGSTDEQFF.

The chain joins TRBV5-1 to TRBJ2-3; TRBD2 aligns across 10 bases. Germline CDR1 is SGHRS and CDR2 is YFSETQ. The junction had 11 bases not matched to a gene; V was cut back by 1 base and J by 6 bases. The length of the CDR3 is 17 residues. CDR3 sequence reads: CASSLSRTSGREDTQYF. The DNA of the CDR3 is TGCGCCAGCAGCTTGTCCCGGACTAGCGGCCGGGAGGATACGCAGTATTTT.

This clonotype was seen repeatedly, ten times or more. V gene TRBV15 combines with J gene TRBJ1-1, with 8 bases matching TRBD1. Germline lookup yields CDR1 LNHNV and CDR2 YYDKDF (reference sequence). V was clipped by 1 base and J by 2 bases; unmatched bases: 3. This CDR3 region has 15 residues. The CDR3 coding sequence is TGTGCCACCAGCAGAGCCAGGGGGCCCAACACTGAAGCTTTCTTT. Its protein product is CATSRARGPNTEAFF. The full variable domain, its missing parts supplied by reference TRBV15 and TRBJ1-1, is DAMVIQNPRYQVTQFGKPVTLSCSQTLNHNVMYWYQQKSSQAPKLLFHYYDKDFNNEADTPDNFQSRRPNTSFCFLDIRSPGLGDTAMYLCATSRARGPNTEAFFGQGTRLTVV.

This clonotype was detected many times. CDR3 nucleotides: TGTGCCAGCAGCTTAGATATAAAGACTGAAGCTTTCTTT. It codes for CASSLDIKTEAFF. The chain is built from TRBV11-2 and TRBJ1-1, with D uncertain. The CDR3 consists of 13 residues. V was clipped by 0 bases and J by 5 bases, with 7 bases between them. CDR1 SGHAT and CDR2 FQNNGV come from the germline V gene.

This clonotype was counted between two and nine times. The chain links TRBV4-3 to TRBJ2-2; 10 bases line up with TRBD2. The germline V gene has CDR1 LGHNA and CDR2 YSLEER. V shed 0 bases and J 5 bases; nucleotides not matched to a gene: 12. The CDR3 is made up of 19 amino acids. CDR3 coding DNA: TGCGCCAGCAGCCAAGATCTTTTGAGCGGGAGGGCCGGGACCGGGGAGCTGTTTTTT. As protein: CASSQDLLSGRAGTGELFF.

The CDR3 DNA reads TGTGCCAGCAGTTACTCGGCGGTTGCGGGGTTGACGGAGCAGTACTTC. Translation gives CASSYSAVAGLTEQYF. The chain couples TRBV6-5 to TRBJ2-7; D may be TRBD2 (6 bases). CDR3 length equals 16 residues. V gave up 0 bases and J gave up 7 bases, with 19 bases separating them. The germline V gene has CDR1 MNHEY and CDR2 SVGAGI.

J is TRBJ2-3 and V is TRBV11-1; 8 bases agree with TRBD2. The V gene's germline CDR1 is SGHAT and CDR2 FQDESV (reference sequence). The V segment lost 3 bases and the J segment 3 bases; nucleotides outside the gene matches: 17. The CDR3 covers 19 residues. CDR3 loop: CASSFTGQREFAGTDTQYF. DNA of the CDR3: TGTGCCAGCAGCTTTACGGGGCAGCGGGAGTTTGCGGGGACAGATACGCAGTATTTT.

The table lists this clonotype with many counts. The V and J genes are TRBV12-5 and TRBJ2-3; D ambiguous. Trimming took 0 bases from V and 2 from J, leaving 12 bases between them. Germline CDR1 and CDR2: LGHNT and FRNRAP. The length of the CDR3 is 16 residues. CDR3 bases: TGTGCTAGTGGTTTGGTAAGGAGAACCGACACAGATACGCAGTATTTT. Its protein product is CASGLVRRTDTDTQYF.

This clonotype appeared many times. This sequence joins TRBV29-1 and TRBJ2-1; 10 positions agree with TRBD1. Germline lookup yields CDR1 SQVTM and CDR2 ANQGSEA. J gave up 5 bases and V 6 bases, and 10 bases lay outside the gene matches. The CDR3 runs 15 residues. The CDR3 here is CSVGARDRGNNEQFF. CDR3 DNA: TGCAGCGTCGGAGCCCGGGACAGGGGTAACAATGAGCAGTTCTTC.

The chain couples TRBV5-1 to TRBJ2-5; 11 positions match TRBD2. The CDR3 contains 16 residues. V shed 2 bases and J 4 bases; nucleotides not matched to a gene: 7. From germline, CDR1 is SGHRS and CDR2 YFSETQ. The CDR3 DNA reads TGCGCCAGCAGCTTTCATAGCGGGGGGGCCAGAGAGACCCAGTACTTC. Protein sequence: CASSFHSGGARETQYF.

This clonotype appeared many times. The CDR3 bases are TGTGCCAGCAGTCCACTTAGCGGGAATCGAGAGACCCAGTACTTC. It encodes CASSPLSGNRETQYF. The V gene is TRBV12-3 or TRBV12-4, the J gene TRBJ2-5, with TRBD2 matching over 8 bases. V was clipped by 5 bases and J by 4 bases; unmatched bases: 9. The CDR3 is made up of 15 amino acids.

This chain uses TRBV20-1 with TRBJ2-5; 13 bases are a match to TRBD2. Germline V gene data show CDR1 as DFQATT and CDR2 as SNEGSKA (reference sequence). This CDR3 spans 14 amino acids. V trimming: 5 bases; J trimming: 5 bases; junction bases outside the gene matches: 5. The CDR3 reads CSAVGLAGVETQYF. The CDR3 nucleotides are TGCAGTGCTGTCGGACTAGCGGGAGTGGAGACCCAGTACTTC.

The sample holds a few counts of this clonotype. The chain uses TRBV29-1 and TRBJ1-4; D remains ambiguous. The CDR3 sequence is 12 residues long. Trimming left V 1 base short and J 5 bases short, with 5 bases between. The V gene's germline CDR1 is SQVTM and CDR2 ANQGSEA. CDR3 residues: CSVEVRNEKLFF. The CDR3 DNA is TGCAGCGTTGAAGTCCGGAATGAAAAACTGTTTTTT.

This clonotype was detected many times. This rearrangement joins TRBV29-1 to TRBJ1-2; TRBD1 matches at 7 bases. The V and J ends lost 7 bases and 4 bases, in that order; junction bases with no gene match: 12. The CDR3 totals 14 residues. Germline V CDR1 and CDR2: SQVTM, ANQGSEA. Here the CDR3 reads CSAYSGQFSYGYTF. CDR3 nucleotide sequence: TGCAGCGCTTACTCGGGACAGTTTTCCTATGGCTACACCTTC.

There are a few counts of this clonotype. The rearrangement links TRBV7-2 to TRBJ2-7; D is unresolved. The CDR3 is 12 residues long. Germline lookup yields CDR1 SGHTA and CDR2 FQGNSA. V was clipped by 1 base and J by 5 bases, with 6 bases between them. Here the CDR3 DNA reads TGTGCCAGCAGCTTAGTGCCCCACGAGCAGTACTTC. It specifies CASSLVPHEQYF.

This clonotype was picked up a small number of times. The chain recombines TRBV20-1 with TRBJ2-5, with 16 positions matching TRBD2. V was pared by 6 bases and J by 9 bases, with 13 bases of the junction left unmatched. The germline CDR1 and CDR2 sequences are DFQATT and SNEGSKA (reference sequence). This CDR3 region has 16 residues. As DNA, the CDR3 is TGCAGTGCGGGGACTAGCGGGAGGGCCTTCGGCGGGGCCCAGTACTTC. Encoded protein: CSAGTSGRAFGGAQYF.

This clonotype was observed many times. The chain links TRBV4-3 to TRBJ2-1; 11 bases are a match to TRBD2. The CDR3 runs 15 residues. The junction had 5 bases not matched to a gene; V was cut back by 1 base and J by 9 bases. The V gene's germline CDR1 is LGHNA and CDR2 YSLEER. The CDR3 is CASSQAVLAGGEQFF. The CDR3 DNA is TGCGCCAGCAGCCAAGCCGTGCTAGCGGGAGGTGAGCAGTTCTTC.